This TCR beta chain was observed in a study of radiation and T cells in renal cell carcinoma. Sample time point: blood 2 weeks post-SBRT. The treatment was: 15 Gy SBRT to primary tumor, nephrectomy 4 weeks later. V shed 5 bases, J shed 4 bases, and the junction held 1 base outside the gene matches. From germline, CDR1 is SGHTA and CDR2 FQGNSA. The CDR3 length is 14 residues. The protocol was immunoSEQ multiplex PCR, while the TCRdb copy is restricted to in-frame clones and leaves out a portion. This sample carries some 72,000 clones, about 81% of them seen once, and the ten largest clones take almost 6%.

This material consisted of blood, taken from a patient whose treatment included radiotherapy and nephrectomy. The chain uses TRBV7-2 and TRBJ2-2; 10 bases line up with TRBD1. This clonotype was sampled from a man aged 55-75 years with renal cell carcinoma. The CDR3 DNA reads as TGTGCCAGCAGCCGGACAGGGGGCACCGGGGAGCTGTTTTTT. Its translation: CASSRTGGTGELFF.